This T cell receptor beta chain comes out of a study of T cell repertoires in cytomegalovirus infection. Overall study context: Selection of CMV epitopes for the study included recently identified HLA-C-restricted and well-studied HLA-B-restricted ones. Signatures in public TCR beta sequences pointed to both CMV infection and matching HLA type. Whole-study results and caveats: HLA-C-restricted CMV-specific TCR beta clonotypes were dominant in the ex vivo response. Public TCR beta family frequency separated CMV-and-HLA carriers, including in an independent cohort.

In the case of this clonotype: Its antigen is not known.

TCRdb reanalysed the reads using MiXCR and keeps one entry per CDR3 protein. The table includes some 590,000 distinct CDR3 sequences, approximately 40% detected once. Unmatched junction bases numbered 2, after V lost 2 bases and J lost 3 bases. The CDR3 has 15 amino acids. J is TRBJ2-2 and V is TRBV12-3 or TRBV12-4; the match to TRBD2 covers 8 bases. The TCR originated in a human donor in good health (CMV status not recorded). Some clones in this sample may be carry-over from other donors' samples. The sequences come from cultured PBMCs, collected from culture after CMV antigen stimulation. CDR3 DNA: TGTGCCAGCAGTTTAACTAGCGGCCACACCGGGGAGCTGTTTTTT. It specifies CASSLTSGHTGELFF.